The 10 T cell receptor beta chains given below trace back to one sample, sequenced in a study of blood T cell repertoires in COVID-19. This table comes from immunoSEQ multiplex PCR, and its TCRdb copy is limited to in-frame clones, with some not included. The sample contains about 82,000 clones, roughly 80% of which appear only once. Sample: peripheral blood. These TCRs come from a woman aged 40-49 years with active or convalescent COVID-19.

The V call is TRBV19, the J call TRBJ2-5; tentative D call: TRBD1 (6 bases). Germline V lookup: CDR1 LNHDA, CDR2 SQIVND (reference sequence). Trimming removed 4 bases at V and 2 bases at J, with 20 bases between. The length of the CDR3 is 17 residues. The CDR3 DNA is TGTGCCAGTAGTAACCGGAAGGCCAGGGGTCTACAAGAGACCCAGTACTTC. Encoded protein: CASSNRKARGLQETQYF.

J is TRBJ2-7 and V is TRBV3-1 (or the pseudogene TRBV3-2); the match to TRBD2 covers 13 bases. The junction had 4 bases not matched to a gene; V was cut back by 5 bases and J by 6 bases. Per the germline V gene, CDR1 is LGHDT and CDR2 is YNNKEL (reference sequence). The CDR3 totals 14 residues. The CDR3 coding sequence is TGTGCCAGCAGCGGCGGGACTAGCGGGGCCGAGCAGTACTTC. Its translation: CASSGGTSGAEQYF.

This chain uses TRBV6-2 or TRBV6-3 with TRBJ1-1; 7 bases agree with TRBD1. The V and J ends lost 5 bases and 2 bases, in that order; junction bases with no gene match: 8. The CDR3 totals 15 residues. Per the germline V gene, CDR1 is MNHEY and CDR2 is SVGEGT. Here the CDR3 reads CASSPRQGPNTEAFF. The CDR3 DNA sequence: TGTGCCAGCAGTCCACGACAGGGACCCAACACTGAAGCTTTCTTT.

This clone was seen once. The CDR3 DNA sequence: TGTGCCACCAGCAGAGGGGACTGGGACCAAGAGACCCAGTACTTC. As protein: CATSRGDWDQETQYF. The chain has TRBV15 and TRBJ2-5; perhaps TRBD2 as D (6 bases). This CDR3 is 15 amino acids long. Germline V CDR1 and CDR2: LNHNV, YYDKDF (reference sequence). Trimming took 1 base from V and 0 from J, leaving 9 bases between them.

The V call is TRBV19, the J call TRBJ1-1; a weak D match, TRBD1 (6 bases). This CDR3 has 15 amino acids. With 5 bases removed from V and 3 bases from J, the gap between germline ends came to 16 bases. The germline gives CDR1 LNHDA, CDR2 SQIVND (reference sequence). CDR3 sequence (DNA): TGTGCCAGTAGTCCCAACAGGGTAGTCGACACTGAAGCTTTCTTT. It codes for CASSPNRVVDTEAFF.

V is TRBV11-2 and J is TRBJ2-2, with D unresolved. This CDR3 spans 16 amino acids. V was shortened by 2 bases and J by 1 base, with 11 bases between the two germline ends. In germline, CDR1 is SGHAT, CDR2 FQNNGV. Written as DNA, the CDR3 is TGTGCCAGCAGCTTAATGGCCAAACGGAACACCGGGGAGCTGTTTTTT. It is translated as CASSLMAKRNTGELFF.

The chain combines TRBV3-1 (or the pseudogene TRBV3-2) with TRBJ2-1, with 8 bases fitting TRBD2. CDR3 length equals 15 residues. Germline CDR1 LGHDT, CDR2 YNNKEL (reference sequence). Germline trimming cut 3 bases from V and 4 bases from J; bases unmatched to any gene: 5. The CDR3 nucleotides are TGTGCCAGCAGCCAGACCGGGACTAGGTACAATGAGCAGTTCTTC. As protein: CASSQTGTRYNEQFF.

The chain carries TRBV5-5 and TRBJ2-7, with D perhaps matching TRBD1 (6 bases). The CDR3 consists of 14 residues. Germline-derived CDR1 and CDR2 are SGHKS and YYEKEE (reference sequence). The ends were cut back, 4 bases at V and 2 bases at J, with 13 bases in the middle. The CDR3 spells CASSPWDKAYEQYF. The CDR3 DNA follows: TGTGCCAGCAGCCCCTGGGACAAAGCCTACGAGCAGTACTTC.

This chain links TRBV5-1 with TRBJ2-7, with a possible D match to TRBD2 (5 bases). Deletions cut 4 bases from V and 5 bases from J, with 7 bases between. The CDR3 contains 11 residues. In germline, CDR1 is SGHRS, CDR2 YFSETQ. The CDR3: CASSLGDEQYF. The CDR3 bases are TGCGCCAGCAGCCTCGGGGACGAGCAGTACTTC.

This rearrangement joins TRBV18 to TRBJ2-7; the match to TRBD1 covers 11 bases. V shed 3 bases and J 2 bases; nucleotides not matched to a gene: 3. This CDR3 has 15 amino acids. Germline values: CDR1 KGHSH, CDR2 LQKENI. Here the CDR3 DNA reads TGTGCCAGCTCACCTGGGACAGGGGGTACCTACGAGCAGTACTTC. This encodes CASSPGTGGTYEQYF. The full variable domain, with the rest looked up from reference TRBV18 and TRBJ2-7, is NAGVMQNPRHLVRRRGQEARLRCSPMKGHSHVYWYRQLPEEGLKFMVYLQKENIIDESGMPKERFSAEFPKEGPSILRIQQVVRGDSAAYFCASSPGTGGTYEQYFGPGTRLTVT.